This passage covers 27 T cell receptor beta chains from one sample sequenced in a study of blood T cell repertoires in COVID-19. Using immunoSEQ multiplex PCR, the repertoire was profiled, and TCRdb retains in-frame clones only, with some absent. The data show 250,000 to 350,000 clones, about nine tenths seen once. The sequencing input was peripheral blood. Receptors were obtained from a woman aged 45-65 years with COVID-19, enrolled during active disease.

V gene TRBV7-9 combines with J gene TRBJ1-3, with 7 positions matching TRBD1. From germline, CDR1 is SEHNR and CDR2 FQNEAQ (reference sequence). V trimming: 0 bases; J trimming: 4 bases; junction bases outside the gene matches: 9. The CDR3 is made up of 17 amino acids. The CDR3 nucleotides read TGTGCCAGCAGCTTAGCCCTTACCACAGGGGCGGGAAACACCATATATTTT. Translated, it gives CASSLALTTGAGNTIYF. The variable domain in full, with the rest retrieved from reference TRBV7-9 and TRBJ1-3, is DTGVSQNPRHKITKRGQNVTFRCDPISEHNRLYWYRQTLGQGPEFLTYFQNEAQLEKSRLLSDRFSAERPKGSFSTLEIQRTEQGDSAMYLCASSLALTTGAGNTIYFGEGSWLTVV.

The J gene is TRBJ1-6, the V gene TRBV7-9, with TRBD1 as a possible D gene (5 bases). CDR1 is SEHNR, CDR2 FQNEAQ, per germline (reference sequence). With 3 bases removed from V and 10 bases from J, the gap between germline ends came to 13 bases. The CDR3 spans 14 residues. The CDR3 DNA follows: TGTGCCAGCAGCTTGTTGATAGGGGAATCACCCCTCCACTTT. Protein product: CASSLLIGESPLHF.

This chain uses TRBV7-8 with TRBJ2-1; TRBD1 matches at 8 bases. CDR1 is SGHVS and CDR2 is FQNEAQ in the germline V gene. With 5 bases clipped from V and 7 bases from J, the junction kept 10 bases outside the gene matches. This CDR3 is built from 15 residues. The CDR3, as DNA: TGTGCCAGCAGCCGAGCTGGACAGGGTTCAAATGAGCAGTTCTTC. This translates into CASSRAGQGSNEQFF.

V is TRBV4-1 and J is TRBJ2-5, with 12 bases fitting TRBD2. V lost 0 bases to trimming and J lost 5 bases; unmatched junction nucleotides: 10. This CDR3 has 18 residues. Per the germline V gene, CDR1 is MGHRA and CDR2 is YSYEKL. CDR3 coding DNA: TGCGCCAGCAGCCAAGATCTTGGGCTAGCGGGAGGGCAGGAGACCCAGTACTTC. Amino acids: CASSQDLGLAGGQETQYF.

The V call is TRBV6-5, the J call TRBJ2-7; maybe TRBD2 (7 bases). This CDR3 region has 14 residues. V was trimmed by 7 bases and J by 6 bases, leaving 19 bases between them. The germline CDR1 and CDR2 sequences are MNHEY and SVGAGI. CDR3 nucleotide sequence: TGTGCCAGCACTTCCCCTAGGGGGGGGCGCGAGCAGTACTTC. This codes for CASTSPRGGREQYF.

The chain combines TRBV4-3 with TRBJ2-1, with TRBD2 matching 8 bases. In germline, CDR1 is LGHNA, CDR2 YSLEER. The CDR3 loop spans 16 amino acids. The V gene end was trimmed by 1 base and the J gene end by 9 bases; junction bases not matched to a gene: 11. CDR3 DNA: TGCGCCAGCAGCCAAGCTCAATTCACGGCGGGAGGTGAGCAGTTCTTC. Protein: CASSQAQFTAGGEQFF.

This clone was counted a single time. The chain couples TRBV9 to TRBJ1-3; 8 bases are a match to TRBD1. There are 16 residues in the CDR3. Unmatched junction bases numbered 8, after V lost 3 bases and J lost 3 bases. CDR1 is SGDLS and CDR2 is YYNGEE in the germline V gene. The CDR3 here is CASSEGQGAVGNTIYF. In DNA form, the CDR3 reads TGTGCCAGCAGCGAGGGGCAGGGGGCGGTTGGAAACACCATATATTTT.

This clone was detected once. The chain carries TRBV27 and TRBJ1-1; 9 nucleotides agree with TRBD1. In germline, CDR1 is MNHEY, CDR2 SMNVEV (reference sequence). The CDR3 consists of 15 residues. Trimming took 5 bases from V and 4 from J; bases not matched to a gene: 8. CDR3 residues: CASSTPGQGGTEAFF. CDR3 coding DNA: TGTGCCAGCAGTACCCCGGGACAGGGAGGCACTGAAGCTTTCTTT.

The chain has TRBV6-4 and TRBJ1-2, with a tentative D call TRBD1 (5 bases). The CDR3 runs to 12 residues. V was shortened by 0 bases and J by 8 bases, with 7 bases between the two germline ends. Germline CDR1 and CDR2: MRHNA and SNTAGT. CDR3: CASSDSRAGYTF. CDR3 nucleotide sequence: TGTGCCAGCAGTGACTCCAGGGCCGGCTACACCTTC.

This clone was seen once. The chain is built from TRBV2 and TRBJ2-1; the match to TRBD1 covers 7 bases. The J segment lost 10 bases and the V segment lost 6 bases, leaving 12 bases of the junction unmatched. This CDR3 has 14 amino acids. CDR1 is SNHLY, CDR2 FYNNEI, per germline. CDR3 in amino acids: CASRETTGTGEQFF. For the CDR3, the DNA is TGTGCCAGCAGGGAAACGACAGGGACGGGCGAGCAGTTCTTC.

This clone has at least ten counts. The gene calls are TRBV7-9 and TRBJ2-7, with 11 bases matching TRBD2. The CDR3 loop spans 16 amino acids. Germline CDR1 SEHNR, CDR2 FQNEAQ (reference sequence). V lost 5 bases, J lost 3 bases, and 9 bases stayed unmatched. The CDR3 DNA reads TGTGCCAGCAGCCCCGGGCTAGCGGGAGGACTCTACGAGCAGTACTTC. Its protein product is CASSPGLAGGLYEQYF.

This chain links TRBV5-4 with TRBJ2-2; D is perhaps TRBD1 (7 bases). The germline V gene has CDR1 SGHNT and CDR2 YYREEE (reference sequence). This CDR3 has 15 amino acids. V gave up 9 bases and J gave up 4 bases, with 19 bases separating them. In nucleotides, the CDR3 is TGTGCCACCTCGGAGGGACAGAGAATCACCGGGGAGCTGTTTTTT. As protein: CATSEGQRITGELFF. Full variable domain (missing parts from reference TRBV5-4 and TRBJ2-2): ETGVTQSPTHLIKTRGQQVTLRCSSQSGHNTVSWYQQALGQGPQFIFQYYREEENGRGNFPPRFSGLQFPNYSSELNVNALELDDSALYLCATSEGQRITGELFFGEGSRLTVL.

The gene calls are TRBV18 and TRBJ2-3; 14 nucleotides agree with TRBD2. CDR1 is KGHSH and CDR2 is LQKENI in the germline V gene. V was pared by 6 bases and J by 1 base, with 9 bases of the junction left unmatched. The CDR3 extends over 18 amino acids. The CDR3 region has the DNA TGTGCCAGCTCGCTTGGGACTAGCGGGGGTCGGGGCACAGATACGCAGTATTTT. It specifies CASSLGTSGGRGTDTQYF.

V is TRBV6-5 and J is TRBJ1-2; 7 bases line up with TRBD1. This CDR3 region has 16 residues. V dropped 0 bases and J dropped 6; count of bases not matched to a gene: 10. Germline-derived CDR1 and CDR2 are MNHEY and SVGAGI. The CDR3 DNA is TGTGCCAGCAGTTACTCGATGGTCAGGGGGTTCGATGGCTACACCTTC. Protein sequence: CASSYSMVRGFDGYTF.

CDR3 in amino acids: CASSDNFERNEQFF. The CDR3, as DNA: TGTGCCAGCAGTGACAATTTCGAGCGGAATGAGCAGTTCTTC. The gene calls are TRBV6-1 and TRBJ2-1, with D possibly TRBD2 on 5 matching bases. V was clipped by 3 bases and J by 7 bases, with 13 bases between them. The length of the CDR3 is 14 residues. Germline V gene data show CDR1 as MNHNS and CDR2 as SASEGT.

The chain carries TRBV30 and TRBJ2-7; D is undetermined. Trimming pared 2 bases from V and 5 bases from J, leaving 7 bases between. CDR1 and CDR2 (germline): GTSNPN, SVGIG (reference sequence). This CDR3 has 11 amino acids. The CDR3 sequence is CAWSKLHEQYF. The CDR3 DNA sequence: TGTGCCTGGAGTAAACTCCACGAGCAGTACTTC.

The chain is built from TRBV5-4 and TRBJ2-2; 15 nucleotides agree with TRBD2. From germline, CDR1 is SGHNT and CDR2 YYREEE (reference sequence). After removal of 1 base from V and 8 bases from J, the junction contained 12 bases not matched to a gene. The CDR3 runs 19 residues. CDR3 in amino acids: CASSLPQGLAGGGRGELFF. Written as DNA, the CDR3 is TGTGCCAGCAGCTTGCCCCAAGGACTAGCGGGAGGGGGCCGAGGGGAGCTGTTTTTT.

The chain couples TRBV6-6 to TRBJ2-7; unclear D gene. CDR1 is MNHNY, CDR2 SVGAGI, per germline (reference sequence). The CDR3 loop spans 14 amino acids. Trimming took off 0 bases at V and 7 bases at J, with 13 bases between the two ends. The CDR3 spells CASSYSKAGWEQYF. The CDR3 DNA reads as TGTGCCAGCAGTTACTCTAAGGCCGGGTGGGAGCAGTACTTC.

The genes are TRBV7-9 and TRBJ2-2, with D tentatively TRBD1 (6 bases). Trimming stripped 5 bases from V and 1 base from J, with 8 bases between. CDR1 and CDR2 (germline): SEHNR, FQNEAQ (reference sequence). The CDR3 runs to 14 residues. For the CDR3, the DNA is TGTGCCAGCAGCCCGGGACAGAACACCGGGGAGCTGTTTTTT. Protein sequence: CASSPGQNTGELFF.

The CDR3 protein is CASSSGLAGNEQYF. In DNA, the CDR3 is TGTGCCAGCAGCTCCGGACTAGCTGGGAACGAGCAGTACTTC. The chain joins TRBV27 to TRBJ2-7, with TRBD2 identical over 8 bases. The CDR3 sequence is 14 residues long. Unmatched junction bases numbered 9, after V lost 6 bases and J lost 5 bases. CDR1 and CDR2 from the germline V gene are MNHEY and SMNVEV (reference sequence).

The rearrangement links TRBV7-9 to TRBJ1-3; the match to TRBD1 covers 8 bases. The CDR3 length is 15 residues. V shed 2 bases and J 1 base; nucleotides not matched to a gene: 1. From germline, CDR1 is SEHNR and CDR2 FQNEAQ (reference sequence). CDR3 residues: CASSLQGASGNTIYF. The CDR3, as DNA: TGTGCCAGCAGCTTACAGGGGGCTTCTGGAAACACCATATATTTT.

The chain employs TRBV7-6 and TRBJ1-3; D not resolved. With 5 bases removed from V and 0 bases from J, the gap between germline ends came to 14 bases. The CDR3 has 16 residues. The germline CDR1 and CDR2 sequences are SGHVS and FNYEAQ. Here the CDR3 DNA reads TGTGCCAGCAGCCGTGGGAGCCCATACTCTGGAAACACCATATATTTT. Residues: CASSRGSPYSGNTIYF.

V is TRBV5-4 and J is TRBJ2-6; 7 positions match TRBD1. The V and J ends lost 2 bases and 3 bases, in that order; junction bases with no gene match: 5. The CDR3 is 16 amino acids. CDR1 and CDR2 (germline): SGHNT, YYREEE (reference sequence). The CDR3 bases are TGTGCCAGCAGCTTACAGGGGACCCATGGGGCCAACGTCCTGACTTTC. This codes for CASSLQGTHGANVLTF. The whole variable domain, remainder taken from reference TRBV5-4 and TRBJ2-6, is ETGVTQSPTHLIKTRGQQVTLRCSSQSGHNTVSWYQQALGQGPQFIFQYYREEENGRGNFPPRFSGLQFPNYSSELNVNALELDDSALYLCASSLQGTHGANVLTFGAGSRLTVL.

The rearrangement joins TRBV4-1 to TRBJ2-7; perhaps TRBD1 as D (5 bases). Trimming stripped 0 bases from V and 3 bases from J, with 12 bases between. The germline V gene has CDR1 MGHRA and CDR2 YSYEKL. The CDR3 contains 15 residues. CDR3 in DNA: TGCGCCAGCAGCCAAGATTGGGGCAGGGACTACGAGCAGTACTTC. Its translation is CASSQDWGRDYEQYF.

This clone was seen a single time. V usage is TRBV27 and J usage is TRBJ2-3, with D unclear. CDR1 and CDR2 (germline): MNHEY, SMNVEV (reference sequence). The CDR3 has 14 amino acids. Trimming shortened V by 2 bases and J by 3 bases, and 9 bases separated the two germline ends. DNA for the CDR3: TGTGCCAGCAGTTTACGACACAGTACAGATACGCAGTATTTT. It encodes CASSLRHSTDTQYF.

This chain connects TRBV9 to TRBJ1-5, with D possibly matching TRBD1 (5 bases). CDR3 length: 15 amino acids. V dropped 4 bases and J dropped 3 bases, with 14 bases sitting between them. Germline V gives CDR1 SGDLS, CDR2 YYNGEE. The CDR3 DNA is TGTGCCAGCAGCCGAGCGGGGGGATTCAATCAGCCCCAGCATTTT. This codes for CASSRAGGFNQPQHF.

The chain links TRBV6-5 to TRBJ2-3; D remains ambiguous. Germline V lookup: CDR1 MNHEY, CDR2 SVGAGI. The CDR3 is 15 residues long. V was shortened by 0 bases and J by 3 bases, with 10 bases between the two germline ends. Here the CDR3 reads CASSYSGSVTDTQYF. CDR3 nucleotide sequence: TGTGCCAGCAGTTACTCGGGCAGTGTAACAGATACGCAGTATTTT.